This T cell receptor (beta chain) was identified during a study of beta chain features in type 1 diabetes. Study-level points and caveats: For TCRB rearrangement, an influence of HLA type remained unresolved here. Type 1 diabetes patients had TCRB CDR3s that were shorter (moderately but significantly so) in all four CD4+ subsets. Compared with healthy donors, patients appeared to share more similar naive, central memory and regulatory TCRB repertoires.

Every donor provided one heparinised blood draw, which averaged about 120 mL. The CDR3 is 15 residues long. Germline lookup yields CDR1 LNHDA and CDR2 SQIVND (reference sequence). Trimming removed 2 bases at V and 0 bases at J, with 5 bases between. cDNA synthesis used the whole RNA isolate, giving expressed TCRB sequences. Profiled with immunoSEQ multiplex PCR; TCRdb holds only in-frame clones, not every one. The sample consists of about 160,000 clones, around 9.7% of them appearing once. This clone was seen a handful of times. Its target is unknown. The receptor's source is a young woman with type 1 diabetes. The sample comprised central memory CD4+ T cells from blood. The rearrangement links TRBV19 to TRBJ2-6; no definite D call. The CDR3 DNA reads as TGTGCCAGTAGTATACTGCGCTCTGGGGCCAACGTCCTGACTTTC. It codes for CASSILRSGANVLTF.